The source of this T cell receptor beta chain is a study of blood T cell repertoires in COVID-19. Study-wide context: From T cells, B-cell-depleted T cells, or PBMCs came the material, which was cDNA or gDNA.

The protocol was immunoSEQ multiplex PCR, while the TCRdb copy is restricted to in-frame clones and leaves out a portion. The table shows 200,000 to 300,000 clones, with 65% to 90% occurring only once. Trimming cost V 3 bases and J 6 bases; bases outside gene matches: 5. CDR3 length equals 12 residues. Germline values: CDR1 DFQATT, CDR2 SNEGSKA (reference sequence). The sample consisted of peripheral blood. This TCR was sampled from a man aged 25-40 years with active or convalescent COVID-19. The chain links TRBV20-1 to TRBJ2-7; 7 bases match TRBD2. Here the CDR3 DNA reads TGCAGTGCTAGTTTGACGGGAGGCGAGCAGTACTTC. It translates to CSASLTGGEQYF.